This T cell receptor beta chain originates from a study of T-cell memory formation after mild COVID-19. Study background: Largely, TCR clusters stayed within a single donor.

Overall study results and limits: Contracting clones, day 15 to 85, had balanced CD4/CD8, and later expanders favored CD4+.

In its sample, this clonotype was seen a few times. Its antigen is unknown. Constant-segment primers were used for 5'RACE, and the resulting TCR alpha and TCR beta cDNA libraries carried sample barcodes and UMIs. TCRdb processed the 5' RACE reads anew with MiXCR; each CDR3 protein has one entry. The data contain about 210,000 distinct CDR3 sequences, around 25% of them singletons. This CDR3 comprises 15 residues. Trimming stripped 7 bases from V and 2 bases from J, with 14 bases between. Per the germline V gene, CDR1 is MRHNA and CDR2 is SNTAGT. This clonotype was sampled from an adult woman who had mild COVID-19 (a few samples of this study predate the infection). Cell type and time point are not known. The J gene is TRBJ2-2, the V gene TRBV6-4; D perhaps matches TRBD2 (6 bases). The sample comprised PBMCs or a T cell subset sorted from them (not recorded which). The CDR3 sequence: CASTPEGGNTGELFF. The CDR3 DNA follows: TGTGCCAGCACCCCGGAGGGAGGAAACACCGGGGAGCTGTTTTTT.